The 8 T cell receptor beta chains below come from one sample, sequenced in a study of cytomegalovirus exposure and HLA in healthy donors. Libraries were prepared by immunoSEQ multiplex PCR; TCRdb keeps only in-frame clonotypes and omits some of them. The sample comprises 110,000 to 150,000 clones, roughly 93% of which are singletons, and 1.8% rests with the top ten. Sequenced input: PBMCs. The receptors were gathered from a man younger than 35 in good health and CMV-seropositive.

The rearrangement uses TRBV28 and TRBJ1-2; possibly TRBD1 for D (6 bases). The CDR3 covers 17 residues. Trimming cost V 5 bases and J 3 bases, with 22 bases left between them. Per the germline V gene, CDR1 is MDHEN and CDR2 is SYDVKM. The chain's CDR3 is CASSPWDNSLSDYGYTF. The CDR3 DNA is TGTGCCAGCAGTCCTTGGGACAACTCTCTATCGGACTATGGCTACACCTTC.

V is TRBV7-8 and J is TRBJ1-1; 7 bases map to TRBD1. With V trimmed by 5 bases and J by 0 bases, 3 bases remained unmatched. The CDR3 is 14 residues long. The V gene's germline CDR1 is SGHVS and CDR2 FQNEAQ. The CDR3 loop reads CASSADRLNTEAFF. The CDR3 DNA is TGTGCCAGCAGCGCGGACAGGTTGAACACTGAAGCTTTCTTT.

This chain connects TRBV30 to TRBJ1-1; 9 bases align to TRBD1. The trim removed 3 bases at V and 4 bases at J, leaving 6 bases unmatched. This CDR3 has 14 amino acids. Per germline, CDR1 GTSNPN and CDR2 SVGIG (reference sequence). The CDR3 DNA sequence: TGTGCCTGGAGCCCTACAGGGGGCTTCACTGAAGCTTTCTTT. It yields the protein CAWSPTGGFTEAFF.

This clone was observed a handful of times. The chain couples TRBV10-2 to TRBJ1-1; 7 bases agree with TRBD1. The trim removed 6 bases at V and 3 bases at J, leaving 7 bases unmatched. This CDR3 contains 14 residues. CDR1 WSHSY and CDR2 SAAADI come from the germline V gene. The CDR3 region is CASRGDSWDTEAFF. CDR3 nucleotides: TGCGCCAGCAGGGGGGACAGCTGGGACACTGAAGCTTTCTTT.

The chain combines TRBV11-3 with TRBJ1-1; tentative D call: TRBD1 (5 bases). CDR3 length: 13 residues. From germline, CDR1 is SGHNT and CDR2 YENEEA. Trimming removed 3 bases at V and 4 bases at J, with 9 bases between. The CDR3 spells CASSLWRGTEAFF. The CDR3 DNA is TGTGCCAGCAGCTTGTGGAGGGGCACTGAAGCTTTCTTT.

V usage is TRBV5-1 and J usage is TRBJ2-3; 9 bases align to TRBD2. Per germline, CDR1 SGHRS and CDR2 YFSETQ. This CDR3 has 15 amino acids. V lost 3 bases and J lost 2; bases outside the gene matches: 4. The CDR3 sequence: CASSSSGIPTDTQYF. CDR3 nucleotides: TGCGCCAGCAGCTCTAGCGGGATCCCCACAGATACGCAGTATTTT.

This clone was seen only once. The CDR3 region has the DNA TGTGCCAGCAGCCAAGATCCTGGACAGGGAGGAAGGAAGCAGTACTTC. Protein sequence: CASSQDPGQGGRKQYF. The rearrangement joins TRBV4-2 to TRBJ2-7; TRBD1 matches 8 bases. The germline gives CDR1 LGHNA, CDR2 YNFKEQ. CDR3 length: 16 amino acids. Trimming took 0 bases from V and 8 from J; bases not matched to a gene: 12.

This chain joins TRBV28 and TRBJ2-1, with no clear D. V gave up 2 bases and J gave up 13 bases, with 12 bases separating them. This CDR3 spans 12 amino acids. The germline V gene encodes CDR1 MDHEN and CDR2 SYDVKM. The CDR3, as DNA: TGTGCCAGCAGTTTAATCGAACAGAGACAGTTCTTC. Amino acids: CASSLIEQRQFF.